The 15 T cell receptor beta chains below were found in one sample sequenced in a study of CD8+ T cells in alopecia areata. Reverse transcribed after extraction, RNA yielded cDNA as the sequencing template. TCRdb's table, derived via immunoSEQ multiplex PCR, lists solely in-frame clones and lacks some. The sample has some 95,000 clones, around two fifths seen once; the top ten hold almost 0.8%. The sequenced material came from CD4+ T cells sorted from blood. The receptors originated from a human donor with alopecia areata.

V is TRBV11-2 and J is TRBJ2-5, with D perhaps assigned TRBD1 or TRBD2 (5 bases each). The CDR3 loop spans 13 amino acids. Trimming removed 1 base from V and 5 bases from J, with 8 bases in between. Germline CDR1 and CDR2: SGHAT and FQNNGV. The CDR3 loop reads CASSLGDLETQYF. CDR3 DNA: TGTGCCAGCAGCTTAGGGGACCTGGAGACCCAGTACTTC.

The chain employs TRBV5-1 and TRBJ2-5; D possibly corresponds to TRBD2 (6 bases). V shed 5 bases and J shed 0 bases, with 17 bases lying between them. This CDR3 region has 16 residues. Looked up from germline, CDR1 is SGHRS and CDR2 is YFSETQ. CDR3 region: CASRRTPGLNQETQYF. The CDR3 DNA reads TGCGCCAGCAGACGAACCCCGGGACTCAACCAAGAGACCCAGTACTTC.

The genes are TRBV6-5 and TRBJ2-3; no definite D call. Germline lookup yields CDR1 MNHEY and CDR2 SVGAGI. The CDR3 is 11 amino acids. The V end was cut by 6 bases, the J end by 6 bases, with 7 bases between. In nucleotides, the CDR3 is TGTGCCAGCAGCGGTCGTGATACGCAGTATTTT. Translated, it gives CASSGRDTQYF.

The chain links TRBV29-1 to TRBJ1-4; possible D gene TRBD1, 5 bases. Germline V gene lookup returns CDR1 SQVTM and CDR2 ANQGSEA. The CDR3 covers 12 residues. The V end was cut by 7 bases, the J end by 5 bases, with 11 bases between. This chain's CDR3 is CSGGSQNEKLFF. DNA for the CDR3: TGCAGCGGGGGCAGTCAGAATGAAAAACTGTTTTTT.

The chain's CDR3 is CSDGQGAGNEQFF. The CDR3, as DNA: TGCAGCGACGGACAGGGGGCAGGAAATGAGCAGTTCTTC. The chain is built from TRBV29-1 and TRBJ2-1, with 11 bases that match TRBD1. This CDR3 is built from 13 residues. V lost 7 bases to trimming and J lost 7 bases; unmatched junction nucleotides: 6. The germline CDR1 and CDR2 sequences are SQVTM and ANQGSEA.

The CDR3 DNA is TGCAGCGTTATTCGGGGGAGCCACGAGCAGTACTTC. Amino acids: CSVIRGSHEQYF. The rearrangement links TRBV29-1 to TRBJ2-7, with D perhaps matching TRBD2 (6 bases). The V and J ends lost 5 bases and 5 bases respectively, with 13 bases between them. The CDR3 is made up of 12 amino acids. Germline CDR1 is SQVTM and CDR2 is ANQGSEA.

This chain uses TRBV5-1 with TRBJ2-1; maybe TRBD2 (6 bases). This CDR3 has 14 residues. V was trimmed by 0 bases and J by 8 bases, leaving 12 bases between them. CDR1 is SGHRS, CDR2 YFSETQ, per germline. The CDR3 sequence is CASSLGLDLYEQFF. The CDR3, as DNA: TGCGCCAGCAGCTTGGGACTAGACCTCTATGAGCAGTTCTTC.

The V and J genes are TRBV30 and TRBJ2-5; D is unresolved. The CDR3 contains 13 residues. Trimming left V 2 bases short and J 1 base short, with 8 bases between. Germline-derived CDR1 and CDR2 are GTSNPN and SVGIG (reference sequence). The CDR3 nucleotides are TGTGCCTGGAGTACTCAAGCCCAAGAGACCCAGTACTTC. This gives the protein CAWSTQAQETQYF.

V usage is TRBV30 and J usage is TRBJ1-1, with unresolved D. The V end was cut by 5 bases, the J end by 2 bases, with 6 bases between. CDR1 GTSNPN and CDR2 SVGIG come from the germline V gene (reference sequence). The length of the CDR3 is 11 residues. In DNA, the CDR3 is TGTGCCTGGGCAGGAAACACTGAAGCTTTCTTT. Encoded protein: CAWAGNTEAFF.

The CDR3 DNA is TGCGCCAGCAGCCGGGAGGGGGGTGCCGCGAACACCGGGGAGCTGTTTTTT. It codes for CASSREGGAANTGELFF. This sequence joins TRBV4-3 and TRBJ2-2, with D possibly TRBD2 on 7 matching bases. Germline V lookup: CDR1 LGHNA, CDR2 YSLEER. The V gene lost 4 bases and the J gene lost 0 bases, with 15 bases spanning the gap. The CDR3 sequence is 17 residues long.

This clone has only a few counts. The V and J genes are TRBV29-1 and TRBJ2-7; TRBD2 might be the D (5 bases). Looked up from germline, CDR1 is SQVTM and CDR2 is ANQGSEA. V was clipped by 6 bases and J by 3 bases, with 24 bases between them. This CDR3 has 16 residues. The CDR3 region is CSVSPLLSGSHYEQYF. The CDR3, as DNA: TGCAGCGTCTCCCCCCTACTGTCGGGAAGCCACTACGAGCAGTACTTC.

The chain employs TRBV5-1 and TRBJ1-1; no clear D. Deletions cut 2 bases from V and 6 bases from J, with 11 bases between. This CDR3 region has 13 residues. Germline loops: CDR1 SGHRS, CDR2 YFSETQ. The CDR3 DNA is TGCGCCAGCAGCTTTGATTCAGCGGCTGAAGCTTTCTTT. This codes for CASSFDSAAEAFF.

The chain combines TRBV15 with TRBJ2-3, with 11 bases that match TRBD2. Germline V gene lookup returns CDR1 LNHNV and CDR2 YYDKDF (reference sequence). J lost 2 bases, V lost 3 bases, and 4 bases had no gene match. The CDR3 is 16 amino acids. The CDR3 DNA is TGTGCCACCAGCAGCGGGACTAGCGGTTACACAGATACGCAGTATTTT. Translating it yields CATSSGTSGYTDTQYF.

The V call is TRBV29-1, the J call TRBJ2-3, with D hard to call. V was trimmed by 7 bases and J by 2 bases, leaving 10 bases between them. The CDR3 is made up of 12 amino acids. Germline CDR1 SQVTM, CDR2 ANQGSEA. The CDR3 protein is CSEKKNTDTQYF. The CDR3 coding sequence is TGCAGCGAAAAAAAGAACACAGATACGCAGTATTTT.

The rearrangement links TRBV29-1 to TRBJ1-1; D is perhaps TRBD1 (5 bases). V lost 2 bases, J lost 1 base, and 11 bases lay in between. Germline V gene sequence: CDR1 SQVTM, CDR2 ANQGSEA. The CDR3 totals 14 residues. CDR3 amino acids: CSVERVQGNTEAFF. The CDR3 DNA is TGCAGCGTTGAACGTGTGCAGGGGAACACTGAAGCTTTCTTT.